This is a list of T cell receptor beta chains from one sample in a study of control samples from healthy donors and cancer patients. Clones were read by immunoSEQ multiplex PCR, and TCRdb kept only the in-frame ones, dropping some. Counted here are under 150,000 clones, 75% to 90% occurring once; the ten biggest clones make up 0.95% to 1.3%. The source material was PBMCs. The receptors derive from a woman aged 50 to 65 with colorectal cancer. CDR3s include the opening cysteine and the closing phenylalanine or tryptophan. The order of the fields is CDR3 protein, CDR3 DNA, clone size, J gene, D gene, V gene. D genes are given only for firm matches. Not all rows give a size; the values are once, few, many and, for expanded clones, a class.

CDR3 protein: CASSLARTAVGGYTF; CDR3 DNA: TGTGCCAGCAGCTTAGCTAGGACAGCCGTCGGAGGCTACACCTTC; clone size: .; J gene: TRBJ1-2; D gene: .; V gene: TRBV7-8
CDR3 protein: CASSMALAQPTDTQYF; CDR3 DNA: TGTGCCAGTAGTATGGCCCTAGCCCAACCCACAGATACGCAGTATTTT; clone size: .; J gene: TRBJ2-3; D gene: .; V gene: TRBV19
CDR3 protein: CASSLDWENTQYF; CDR3 DNA: TGTGCCAGCAGCTTAGATTGGGAGAATACGCAGTATTTT; clone size: .; J gene: TRBJ2-3; D gene: .; V gene: TRBV7-9
CDR3 protein: CASSLVGQERYEQYF; CDR3 DNA: TGCGCCAGCAGCTTGGTGGGGCAGGAGCGCTACGAGCAGTACTTC; clone size: few; J gene: TRBJ2-7; D gene: .; V gene: TRBV5-1
CDR3 protein: CASSMRGASYNEQFF; CDR3 DNA: TGTGCCAGTAGTATGAGGGGAGCGTCCTACAATGAGCAGTTCTTC; clone size: .; J gene: TRBJ2-1; D gene: .; V gene: TRBV19
CDR3 protein: CASSEGRSGGFLAKNIQYF; CDR3 DNA: TGTGCCAGCAGTGAAGGGCGCAGCGGGGGCTTCTTAGCCAAAAACATTCAGTACTTC; clone size: .; J gene: TRBJ2-4; D gene: TRBD2; V gene: TRBV2
CDR3 protein: CASSYDLAANYGYTF; CDR3 DNA: TGTGCCAGCAGTTACGACTTGGCAGCTAACTATGGCTACACCTTC; clone size: .; J gene: TRBJ1-2; D gene: .; V gene: TRBV6-5
CDR3 protein: CASSPEPEGTEAFF; CDR3 DNA: TGCGCCAGCAGCCCAGAACCTGAGGGCACTGAAGCTTTCTTT; clone size: .; J gene: TRBJ1-1; D gene: .; V gene: TRBV5-1
CDR3 protein: CASGFQGPDTQYF; CDR3 DNA: TGTGCTAGTGGTTTCCAGGGGCCAGATACGCAGTATTTT; clone size: .; J gene: TRBJ2-3; D gene: .; V gene: TRBV12-5
CDR3 protein: CASSPTARNTIYF; CDR3 DNA: TGTGCCAGCAGCCCCACTGCGCGAAACACCATATATTTT; clone size: .; J gene: TRBJ1-3; D gene: .; V gene: TRBV9
CDR3 protein: CASSYRVRDTQYF; CDR3 DNA: TGTGCCAGCAGCTACAGGGTTAGGGATACGCAGTATTTT; clone size: .; J gene: TRBJ2-3; D gene: .; V gene: TRBV5-5
CDR3 protein: CSVSRHTDTQYF; CDR3 DNA: TGCAGCGTTTCAAGACACACAGATACGCAGTATTTT; clone size: .; J gene: TRBJ2-3; D gene: .; V gene: TRBV29-1
CDR3 protein: CASSPPGFFGNTIYF; CDR3 DNA: TGTGCCAGCAGTCCGCCGGGCTTCTTTGGAAACACCATATATTTT; clone size: .; J gene: TRBJ1-3; D gene: .; V gene: TRBV5-6
CDR3 protein: CASSFVVQGKFGTEAFF; CDR3 DNA: TGTGCCAGCAGCTTTGTCGTGCAGGGGAAATTCGGCACTGAAGCTTTCTTT; clone size: .; J gene: TRBJ1-1; D gene: .; V gene: TRBV7-8
CDR3 protein: CASSYAGTGSDYGYTF; CDR3 DNA: TGTGCCAGCAGTTACGCCGGGACAGGGTCTGACTATGGCTACACCTTC; clone size: .; J gene: TRBJ1-2; D gene: TRBD1; V gene: TRBV6-6
CDR3 protein: CASSSLWGDTQYF; CDR3 DNA: TGTGCCAGCAGTTCACTTTGGGGGGATACGCAGTATTTT; clone size: .; J gene: TRBJ2-3; D gene: .; V gene: TRBV6-2/TRBV6-3
CDR3 protein: CASGDRDSYGYTF; CDR3 DNA: TGTGCCAGTGGAGACAGGGACAGCTATGGCTACACCTTC; clone size: once; J gene: TRBJ1-2; D gene: TRBD1; V gene: TRBV19
CDR3 protein: CASSLAGGISYEQYF; CDR3 DNA: TGCGCCAGCAGCTTGGCCGGCGGGATAAGCTACGAGCAGTACTTC; clone size: .; J gene: TRBJ2-7; D gene: .; V gene: TRBV5-1
CDR3 protein: CASAPPNTRETQYF; CDR3 DNA: TGTGCCAGCGCTCCCCCGAATACCCGGGAGACCCAGTACTTC; clone size: .; J gene: TRBJ2-5; D gene: .; V gene: TRBV5-5
CDR3 protein: CAWSAFPGWEKLFF; CDR3 DNA: TGTGCCTGGAGTGCATTTCCAGGGTGGGAAAAACTGTTTTTT; clone size: .; J gene: TRBJ1-4; D gene: .; V gene: TRBV30
CDR3 protein: CASSLGTGMGQPQHF; CDR3 DNA: TGTGCCAGCAGCTTAGGGACAGGGATGGGTCAGCCCCAGCATTTT; clone size: once; J gene: TRBJ1-5; D gene: TRBD1; V gene: TRBV13
CDR3 protein: CASSYGQGASHF; CDR3 DNA: TGTGCCAGCAGTTACGGTCAAGGTGCCTCTCATTTT; clone size: .; J gene: TRBJ1-4; D gene: .; V gene: TRBV6-6
CDR3 protein: CASSVDTEAFF; CDR3 DNA: TGTGCCAGCAGTGTGGACACTGAAGCTTTCTTT; clone size: .; J gene: TRBJ1-1; D gene: .; V gene: TRBV2
CDR3 protein: CSAGGVNTEAFF; CDR3 DNA: TGCAGCGCTGGGGGGGTCAACACTGAAGCTTTCTTT; clone size: .; J gene: TRBJ1-1; D gene: .; V gene: TRBV29-1
CDR3 protein: CATSDPGTGGNEQFF; CDR3 DNA: TGTGCCACCAGTGATCCCGGGACAGGTGGGAATGAGCAGTTCTTC; clone size: .; J gene: TRBJ2-1; D gene: TRBD1; V gene: TRBV24-1
CDR3 protein: CSASRRLAEPTDTQYF; CDR3 DNA: TGCAGTGCTAGTAGGCGGTTAGCGGAACCGACAGATACGCAGTATTTT; clone size: .; J gene: TRBJ2-3; D gene: .; V gene: TRBV20-1
CDR3 protein: CASSLGQVSYNEQFF; CDR3 DNA: TGCGCCAGCAGCTTGGGGCAGGTCTCCTACAATGAGCAGTTCTTC; clone size: .; J gene: TRBJ2-1; D gene: .; V gene: TRBV5-1
CDR3 protein: CASSLESGLAMETQYF; CDR3 DNA: TGCGCCAGCAGCTTAGAATCGGGACTAGCTATGGAGACCCAGTACTTC; clone size: .; J gene: TRBJ2-5; D gene: TRBD2; V gene: TRBV5-1
CDR3 protein: CASSQDFKEGYTF; CDR3 DNA: TGTGCCAGCAGCCAAGATTTCAAGGAGGGCTACACCTTC; clone size: .; J gene: TRBJ1-2; D gene: .; V gene: TRBV3-1/TRBV3-2
CDR3 protein: CASSGPRDEQYF; CDR3 DNA: TGTGCCTCTTCGGGCCCTCGGGACGAGCAGTACTTC; clone size: .; J gene: TRBJ2-7; D gene: .; V gene: TRBV6-5
CDR3 protein: CASSLTGTEDTQYF; CDR3 DNA: TGCGCCAGCAGCTTGACGGGGACGGAAGATACGCAGTATTTT; clone size: .; J gene: TRBJ2-3; D gene: .; V gene: TRBV5-1
CDR3 protein: CSASPKVGSHAYNEQFF; CDR3 DNA: TGCAGTGCTAGTCCAAAGGTGGGATCCCACGCCTACAATGAGCAGTTCTTC; clone size: .; J gene: TRBJ2-1; D gene: .; V gene: TRBV20-1
CDR3 protein: CASSLREETQYF; CDR3 DNA: TGTGCCAGCAGCTTACGGGAAGAGACCCAGTACTTC; clone size: .; J gene: TRBJ2-5; D gene: .; V gene: TRBV5-5
CDR3 protein: CASSDTGFFAEAFF; CDR3 DNA: TGTGCCAGTAGTGACACAGGGTTTTTTGCTGAAGCTTTCTTT; clone size: few; J gene: TRBJ1-1; D gene: .; V gene: TRBV19
CDR3 protein: CASSHREGNQPQHF; CDR3 DNA: TGTGCCAGCAGCCACAGGGAGGGCAATCAGCCCCAGCATTTT; clone size: .; J gene: TRBJ1-5; D gene: .; V gene: TRBV6-5
CDR3 protein: CASSTQAWGTEAFF; CDR3 DNA: TGTGCTAGCAGCACACAGGCGTGGGGCACTGAAGCTTTCTTT; clone size: .; J gene: TRBJ1-1; D gene: .; V gene: TRBV7-7
CDR3 protein: CASAGADYGYTF; CDR3 DNA: TGTGCCAGCGCGGGGGCCGACTATGGCTACACCTTC; clone size: .; J gene: TRBJ1-2; D gene: .; V gene: TRBV6-6
CDR3 protein: CATHGGGLGTEAFF; CDR3 DNA: TGTGCCACCCATGGTGGGGGGCTGGGCACTGAAGCTTTCTTT; clone size: .; J gene: TRBJ1-1; D gene: .; V gene: TRBV10-3
CDR3 protein: CASSPRVDRGDFFYGYTF; CDR3 DNA: TGTGCCAGTAGTCCCCGGGTGGACAGGGGGGACTTCTTCTATGGCTACACCTTC; clone size: once; J gene: TRBJ1-2; D gene: TRBD1; V gene: TRBV19
CDR3 protein: CASRRDDFQPQHF; CDR3 DNA: TGTGCCAGCAGGAGGGACGATTTCCAGCCACAGCATTTT; clone size: .; J gene: TRBJ1-5; D gene: .; V gene: TRBV6-5
CDR3 protein: CASTSLGESNQPQHF; CDR3 DNA: TGTGCCAGCACCTCCTTGGGAGAAAGCAATCAGCCCCAGCATTTT; clone size: .; J gene: TRBJ1-5; D gene: .; V gene: TRBV6-5
CDR3 protein: CASSYSTANYEQYF; CDR3 DNA: TGTGCCAGCAGTTACTCGACGGCAAACTACGAGCAGTACTTC; clone size: .; J gene: TRBJ2-7; D gene: .; V gene: TRBV6-5
CDR3 protein: CSASSRDNEQFF; CDR3 DNA: TGCAGTGCTAGTTCCAGGGACAATGAGCAGTTCTTC; clone size: .; J gene: TRBJ2-1; D gene: .; V gene: TRBV20-1
CDR3 protein: CASSLLAQPSTYEQYF; CDR3 DNA: TGCGCCAGCAGCCTTCTCGCGCAGCCATCTACCTACGAGCAGTACTTC; clone size: .; J gene: TRBJ2-7; D gene: .; V gene: TRBV5-1
CDR3 protein: CAWSQRLGEKLFF; CDR3 DNA: TGTGCCTGGAGTCAACGGTTGGGTGAAAAACTGTTTTTT; clone size: .; J gene: TRBJ1-4; D gene: .; V gene: TRBV30
CDR3 protein: CASSEAGMGQGSRRNQPQHF; CDR3 DNA: TGTGCCAGCAGTGAAGCGGGGATGGGACAGGGGAGCCGTCGCAATCAGCCCCAGCATTTT; clone size: .; J gene: TRBJ1-5; D gene: TRBD1; V gene: TRBV2
CDR3 protein: CASSYMNTEAFF; CDR3 DNA: TGTGCCAGCAGTTACATGAACACTGAAGCTTTCTTT; clone size: once; J gene: TRBJ1-1; D gene: .; V gene: TRBV2
CDR3 protein: CASSLSYLKGGTDTQYF; CDR3 DNA: TGTGCCAGCAGCTTGTCTTATCTTAAGGGAGGGACAGATACGCAGTATTTT; clone size: .; J gene: TRBJ2-3; D gene: TRBD2; V gene: TRBV7-9
CDR3 protein: CASSMRRADYGYTF; CDR3 DNA: TGTGCCAGCAGCATGCGGCGGGCCGACTATGGCTACACCTTC; clone size: .; J gene: TRBJ1-2; D gene: .; V gene: TRBV21-1
CDR3 protein: CASSLGPGLRHPPLHF; CDR3 DNA: TGTGCCAGCAGCCTTGGGCCTGGTCTCCGCCATCCACCCCTCCACTTT; clone size: once; J gene: TRBJ1-6; D gene: .; V gene: TRBV7-6
CDR3 protein: CASSPPGGPDTQYF; CDR3 DNA: TGTGCCAGCTCACCACCGGGTGGTCCAGATACGCAGTATTTT; clone size: .; J gene: TRBJ2-3; D gene: .; V gene: TRBV18
CDR3 protein: CASSLLRGSRQVQYF; CDR3 DNA: TGTGCCAGCAGCCTGCTCAGGGGGAGCAGGCAGGTGCAGTACTTC; clone size: .; J gene: TRBJ2-7; D gene: TRBD1; V gene: TRBV7-2